This TCR beta chain was sequenced in a study of shared clonotypes between healthy human individuals. Study conclusions and caveats: The sole specimen, blood, was sampled, and tissue repertoires likely differ.

An even split of each subset's genomic DNA across several immunoSEQ plates was performed. For unsorted PBMC, around 280 ng DNA per replicate equaled 32,000 or so T cell genomes. Unsorted PBMC DNA sequencing spanned ten immunoSEQ deep assay plates. Method: immunoSEQ multiplex PCR; TCRdb's copy keeps in-frame clones and lacks some. This table has 470,000 or so clones, 70% to 85% appearing once. For this clone: No antigen is known for it.

With V trimmed by 0 bases and J by 4 bases, 4 bases remained unmatched. The CDR3 length is 16 residues. Germline CDR1 reads SGDLS; CDR2 reads YYNGEE. The TCR originated in a woman between 35 and 50 years old in good health. Some clones in this sample may be carry-over from other donors' samples. The chain carries TRBV9 and TRBJ2-1; 10 positions agree with TRBD2. Sequencing used PBMCs. In DNA form, the CDR3 reads TGTGCCAGCAGCGTAGCTCCTAGCGGGAGATACAATGAGCAGTTCTTC. Amino acids: CASSVAPSGRYNEQFF.